These 9 T cell receptor beta chains came from one sample sequenced in a study of blood T cell repertoires in COVID-19. Sequencing used immunoSEQ multiplex PCR; TCRdb keeps in-frame clones, though not all of them. The repertoire includes about 300,000 clones, just over 85% of them detected once, and over 3.5% sits in the top ten. Material: PBMCs or T cells enriched from blood (not recorded which). The receptors originated from a man younger than 45 who had recovered from COVID-19.

The chain uses TRBV7-9 and TRBJ2-3, with D possibly TRBD1 on 5 matching bases. CDR3 size: 15 residues. Germline CDR1 reads SEHNR; CDR2 reads FQNEAQ (reference sequence). The V end was cut by 5 bases, the J end by 0 bases, with 12 bases between. The CDR3 here is CASSGRRTSTDTQYF. For the CDR3, the DNA is TGTGCCAGCAGCGGAAGACGGACAAGCACAGATACGCAGTATTTT. Drawing the rest from reference TRBV7-9 and TRBJ2-3, the complete variable domain is DTGVSQNPRHKITKRGQNVTFRCDPISEHNRLYWYRQTLGQGPEFLTYFQNEAQLEKSRLLSDRFSAERPKGSFSTLEIQRTEQGDSAMYLCASSGRRTSTDTQYFGPGTRLTVL.

This chain uses TRBV11-3 with TRBJ2-7, with TRBD1 as a possible D gene (5 bases). CDR1 is SGHNT, CDR2 YENEEA, per germline. V was pared by 4 bases and J by 2 bases, with 15 bases between. The CDR3 is 15 residues long. CDR3 in amino acids: CASSYRTMNTYEQYF. DNA of the CDR3: TGTGCCAGCAGCTACAGGACAATGAATACCTACGAGCAGTACTTC.

This chain links TRBV18 with TRBJ2-6; TRBD1 aligns across 9 bases. The CDR3 covers 17 residues. Germline lookup yields CDR1 KGHSH and CDR2 LQKENI. V gave up 4 bases and J gave up 3 bases; unmatched junction bases: 7. Written as DNA, the CDR3 is TGTGCCAGCTCACTTGGACAGGGGACTGATGGGGCCAACGTCCTGACTTTC. Its protein product is CASSLGQGTDGANVLTF.

The CDR3 nucleotides read TGCGCCAGCAGTGCTCAACAGTACAATGAGCAGTTCTTC. Translated, it gives CASSAQQYNEQFF. V gene TRBV10-2 combines with J gene TRBJ2-1; unclear D gene. Germline V gene data show CDR1 as WSHSY and CDR2 as SAAADI. The CDR3 runs to 13 residues. Between the trimmed V and J ends, which lost 4 bases and 4 bases, there was a span of 8 bases.

This CDR3 is CSARAAYEQYF. The CDR3 nucleotides read TGCAGTGCTAGAGCAGCCTACGAGCAGTACTTC. The chain combines TRBV20-1 with TRBJ2-7; D is unresolved. V dropped 1 base and J dropped 2 bases, with 3 bases sitting between them. The CDR3 consists of 11 residues. From germline, CDR1 is DFQATT and CDR2 SNEGSKA (reference sequence).

The sample holds a few counts of this clone. This sequence joins TRBV5-1 and TRBJ1-1; D perhaps matches TRBD1 (6 bases). CDR3 length: 15 amino acids. V was clipped by 5 bases and J by 4 bases, with 18 bases between them. Per germline, CDR1 SGHRS and CDR2 YFSETQ. The CDR3 DNA reads as TGCGCCAGCAGTACCCCCGGGACATGGGCCACTGAAGCTTTCTTT. Translation: CASSTPGTWATEAFF.

The chain links TRBV7-9 to TRBJ2-7, with D possibly matching TRBD1 (6 bases). The CDR3 contains 15 residues. Germline CDR1 and CDR2: SEHNR and FQNEAQ (reference sequence). V was cut by 5 bases and J by 2 bases, with 16 bases left in between. CDR3 DNA sequence: TGTGCCAGCAGCCAAGCAGACAGGATAGCCTACGAGCAGTACTTC. Its protein is CASSQADRIAYEQYF.

The chain is built from TRBV12-3 or TRBV12-4 and TRBJ1-4; D is unresolved. There are 13 residues in the CDR3. V was shortened by 6 bases and J by 5 bases, with 10 bases between the two germline ends. The CDR3: CASSTTWNEKLFF. CDR3 in DNA: TGTGCCAGCAGCACCACATGGAATGAAAAACTGTTTTTT.

Only one count was recorded for this clone. The chain is built from TRBV30 and TRBJ2-1; 8 bases fit TRBD1. The trim removed 0 bases at V and 8 bases at J, leaving 6 bases unmatched. The CDR3 runs 14 residues. The V gene's germline CDR1 is GTSNPN and CDR2 SVGIG (reference sequence). Here the CDR3 DNA reads TGTGCCTGGAGTGTAGGTGCAGGGGGCGATGAGCAGTTCTTC. It translates to CAWSVGAGGDEQFF.